Each of the 8 T cell receptor beta chains below was sequenced from the same sample in a study of identical twins. TCRdb re-derived calls from the 5' RACE reads in MiXCR, one entry per CDR3 protein. The data contain roughly 350,000 distinct CDR3 sequences, 9% to 15% of them singletons. A further study also used this sample, focusing on yellow fever vaccine responses in identical twins.

Sequencing used CD8+ T cells sorted from blood. The origin of the receptors is a woman under 30 in good health.

This clonotype was detected only once. The chain joins TRBV21-1 to TRBJ2-1; the table's TRBD2 call for D was not verified on the DNA. TRBV21-1 is noted as a pseudogene. This CDR3 is built from 14 residues. In nucleotides, the CDR3 is TGTGCCAGCAGCAAAGCTCGGCGGGAGCCGTACAGGTTCTTC. It is translated as CASSKARREPYRFF.

There are many counts of this clonotype. This chain links TRBV20-1 with TRBJ2-7; no reliable D call. Germline V gene lookup returns CDR1 DFQATT and CDR2 SNEGSKA (reference sequence). The CDR3 is made up of 12 amino acids. V was shortened by 4 bases and J by 0 bases, with 7 bases between the two germline ends. The CDR3 loop reads CSATESSYEQYV. The CDR3 DNA reads TGCAGTGCTACTGAAAGCTCCTACGAGCAGTACGTC.

This clonotype was counted a few times. This rearrangement joins TRBV7-2 to TRBJ1-2, with 9 bases lining up with TRBD1. The ends lost 5 bases at V and 8 bases at J; junction bases unmatched: 6. The germline V gene encodes CDR1 SGHTA and CDR2 FQGNSA. The CDR3 runs to 13 residues. The CDR3 protein is CASSRDREWGYTF. The CDR3 region has the DNA TGTGCCAGCAGCAGGGACAGGGAGTGGGGCTACACCTTC.

A few counts support this clonotype. The V and J genes are TRBV4-1 and TRBJ1-1; D not certain. The CDR3 is 16 residues long. Trimming removed 4 bases from V and 3 bases from J, with 18 bases in between. Germline CDR1 and CDR2: MGHRA and YSYEKL. The CDR3 nucleotides read TGCGCCAGCAGCCGCCCCCCCGTCGGGGAGGACACTGAAGCTTTCTTT. The encoded protein is CASSRPPVGEDTEAFF.

The chain carries TRBV6-1 and TRBJ1-2; no clear D. CDR3 size: 14 residues. Trimming took off 2 bases at V and 5 bases at J, with 12 bases between the two ends. Looked up from germline, CDR1 is MNHNS and CDR2 is SASEGT. The chain's CDR3 is CASSELGNGYGYTF. The CDR3 nucleotides read TGTGCCAGCAGTGAACTTGGGAATGGGTATGGCTACACCTTC.

In this sample, this clonotype turned up many times. The J gene is TRBJ2-7, the V gene TRBV5-1; TRBD2 is a possible D gene (5 bases). V was pared by 4 bases and J by 1 base, with 15 bases between. The CDR3 is 15 residues long. Germline V CDR1 and CDR2: SGHRS, YFSETQ. The CDR3 is CASSQVGSWSYEQYF. In DNA, the CDR3 is TGCGCCAGCAGCCAAGTGGGGAGCTGGTCCTACGAGCAGTACTTC.

This clonotype was counted between two and nine times. The chain recombines TRBV11-2 with TRBJ2-1, with 9 bases identical to TRBD2. J was trimmed by 3 bases and V by 3 bases; bases with no gene match: 6. The CDR3 is 16 amino acids. Germline V gives CDR1 SGHAT, CDR2 FQNNGV. This CDR3 reads CASSLSEREDYNEQFF. CDR3 coding DNA: TGTGCCAGCAGCTTGTCCGAGCGGGAGGACTACAATGAGCAGTTCTTC.

This clonotype came up a few times. V and J are TRBV27 and TRBJ2-7; the D gene is possibly TRBD2 (6 bases). The CDR3 has 14 amino acids. Trimming took off 6 bases at V and 3 bases at J, with 15 bases between the two ends. Germline assignment: CDR1 MNHEY and CDR2 SMNVEV (reference sequence). This chain's CDR3 is CASSAGRGFYEQYV. DNA for the CDR3: TGTGCCAGCAGCGCGGGACGAGGCTTCTACGAGCAGTACGTC.